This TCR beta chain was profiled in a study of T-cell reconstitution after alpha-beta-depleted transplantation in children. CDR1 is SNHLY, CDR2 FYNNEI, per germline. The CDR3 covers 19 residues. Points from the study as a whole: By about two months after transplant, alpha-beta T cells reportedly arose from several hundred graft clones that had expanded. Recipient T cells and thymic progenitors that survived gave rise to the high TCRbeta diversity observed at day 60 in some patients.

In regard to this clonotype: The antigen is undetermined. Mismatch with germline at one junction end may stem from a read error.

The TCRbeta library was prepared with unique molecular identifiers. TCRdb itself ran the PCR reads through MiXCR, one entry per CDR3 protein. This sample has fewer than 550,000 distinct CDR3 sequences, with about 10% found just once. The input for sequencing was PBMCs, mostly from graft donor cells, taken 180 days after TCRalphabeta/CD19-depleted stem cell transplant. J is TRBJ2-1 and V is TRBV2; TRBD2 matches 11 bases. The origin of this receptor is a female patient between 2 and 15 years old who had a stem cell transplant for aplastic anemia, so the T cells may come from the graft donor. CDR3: CACSFFSPLAGVLGNEQFF. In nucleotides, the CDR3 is TGTGCCTGCAGTTTCTTTTCCCCACTAGCGGGAGTGCTTGGCAATGAGCAGTTCTTC.